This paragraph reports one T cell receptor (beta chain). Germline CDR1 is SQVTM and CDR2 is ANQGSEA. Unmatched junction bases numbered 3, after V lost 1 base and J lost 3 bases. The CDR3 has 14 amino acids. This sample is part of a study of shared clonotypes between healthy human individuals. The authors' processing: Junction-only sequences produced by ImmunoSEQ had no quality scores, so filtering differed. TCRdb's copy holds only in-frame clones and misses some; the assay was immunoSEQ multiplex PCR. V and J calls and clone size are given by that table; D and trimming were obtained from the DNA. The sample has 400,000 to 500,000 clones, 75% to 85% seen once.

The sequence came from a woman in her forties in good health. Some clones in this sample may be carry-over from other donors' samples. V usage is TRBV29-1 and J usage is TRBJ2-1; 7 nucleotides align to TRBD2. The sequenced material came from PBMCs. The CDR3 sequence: CSVEGLADYNEQFF. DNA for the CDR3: TGCAGCGTTGAAGGCCTAGCGGACTACAATGAGCAGTTCTTC.